The present T cell receptor (beta chain) was sequenced within a study of T cell responses to AZD1222 COVID-19 vaccine. Here immunoSEQ multiplex PCR was the method, and the copy in TCRdb shows in-frame clones only, minus some. The sample contains over 95,000 clones, 80% to 90% of which appear only once. The V gene end was trimmed by 5 bases and the J gene end by 2 bases; junction bases not matched to a gene: 10. The CDR3 length is 17 residues. Per the germline V gene, CDR1 is KGHDR and CDR2 is SFDVKD. Findings and caveats of the study: There were mostly white British donors and more females than males, and clonal diversity was possibly underestimated. The peak T cell response came first, and repertoires were sampled only after it.

Concerning this clone itself: Its target is unknown.

The sample here was peripheral blood, taken on day 0 of AZD1222 vaccination. This TCR came from an adult in good health. The chain has TRBV24-1 and TRBJ1-2, with 10 nucleotides matching TRBD1. DNA for the CDR3: TGTGCCACCAGTGGCCCAGACAGGGGGCCGGGAAACTATGGCTACACCTTC. Protein: CATSGPDRGPGNYGYTF.